This TCR beta chain was sequenced for a study of early T cells in non-severe SARS-CoV-2 infection (dated by TCRdb to the early 2020s). Broadly, across the study: Bulk RNA from unsorted whole blood was used for TCR sequencing, so alpha and beta chains could not be paired. Paper-wide results and their limitations: VDJdb matching was skewed toward anti-spike CD8 responses and likely underestimated virus-specific expansions by missing private and CD4 specificities.

Set within a cohort of healthcare workers in London, UK, this nested case-control study involved weekly PCR testing of nasopharyngeal swabs along with blood sampling. Between 23 and 31 March 2020, the week of the UK lockdown, healthcare workers were enrolled and then followed up weekly for as long as 16 weeks. This clonotype was observed a handful of times. Its antigen remains undetermined. No per-base quality is available; no much larger clone lies one base away. Spanning cysteine to phenylalanine, the CDR3 consists of 13 amino acids. Left in the record is the CDR3 DNA by itself, 39 bases read in frame from the first base. The germline V gene encodes CDR1 SQVTM and CDR2 ANQGSEA. V and J lose 7 bases and 5 bases, and a span of 17 bases separates them. Library prep was done by 5' RACE. TCRdb shows the sequencer as NextSeq 500. In the TCR library protocol, unique molecular identifiers were attached to individual cDNA molecules to correct for PCR bias and sequencing error. Sequencing covered both TCR alpha and beta chains, and within each sample the abundances of alpha and beta sequences were tightly co-correlated. From the authors' description of their analysis: Decombinator V4 was used to perform V gene, J gene and CDR3 annotation of TCR sequences. Expanded TCRs were defined as changing significantly between any two time points under a Poisson model with p below 0.0001. Abundances of TCRs were expressed as counts per million after normalisation to the total number of TCRs sequenced in each sample. TRAV1-2 paired with TRAJ12, TRAJ20 or TRAJ33 defined MAIT TCRs, while TRAV10 paired with TRAJ18 defined iNKT TCRs. VDJdb, accessed 1 November 2021, was searched for CMV, EBV and SARS-CoV-2 annotated TCRs, excluding TCRs annotated for multiple antigens. The public reads were reanalyzed by TCRdb: fastp trimming at Q25, MiXCR alignment, in-frame beta chains only. Entries that share a CDR3 protein sequence are merged under the most common genes and DNA. In this record, the V and J calls reflect TCRdb's handling and not the investigators' own analysis. For this sample there are tens of thousands of distinct CDR3 sequences; around 5.6% appear just once. The ten biggest clones cover approximately 6.3% of the sample.

The clonotype originates from an adult who was a healthcare worker with PCR-confirmed SARS-CoV-2 infection or an uninfected control (not recorded which). Recombination linked TRBV29-1 to TRBJ1-2; possibly the D gene is TRBD1, per 6 matching bases. Sequencing was done on a sample of whole blood. This receptor carries the CDR3 CSAQIGGGYGYTF. The sequenced DNA: TGCAGCGCTCAAATCGGAGGGGGATATGGCTACACCTTC.